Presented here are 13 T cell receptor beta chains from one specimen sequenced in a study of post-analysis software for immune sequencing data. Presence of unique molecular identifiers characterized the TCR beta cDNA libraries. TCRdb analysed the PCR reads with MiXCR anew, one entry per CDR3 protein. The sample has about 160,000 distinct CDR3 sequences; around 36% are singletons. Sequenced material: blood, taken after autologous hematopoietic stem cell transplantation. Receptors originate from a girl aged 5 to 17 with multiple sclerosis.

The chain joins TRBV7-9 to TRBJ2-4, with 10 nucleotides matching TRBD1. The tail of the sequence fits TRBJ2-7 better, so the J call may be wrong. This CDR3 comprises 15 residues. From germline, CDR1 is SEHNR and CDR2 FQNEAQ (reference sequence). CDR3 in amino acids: CASSYKRTGGYEQYF. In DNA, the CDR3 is TGTGCCAGCAGCTATAAAAGGACAGGGGGCTACGAGCAGTACTTC.

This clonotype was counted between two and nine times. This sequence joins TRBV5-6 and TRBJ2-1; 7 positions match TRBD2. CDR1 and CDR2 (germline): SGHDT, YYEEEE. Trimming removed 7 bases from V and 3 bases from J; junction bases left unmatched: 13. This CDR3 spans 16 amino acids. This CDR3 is CASGTGGRAFYNEQFF. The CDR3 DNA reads TGTGCCAGCGGGACTGGGGGGAGGGCCTTCTACAATGAGCAGTTCTTC.

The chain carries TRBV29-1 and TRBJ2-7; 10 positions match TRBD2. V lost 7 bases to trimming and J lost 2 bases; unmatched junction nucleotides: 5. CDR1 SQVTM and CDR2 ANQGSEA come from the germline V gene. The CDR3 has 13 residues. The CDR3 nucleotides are TGCAGCGGCCGGACTAGCGGTACCTACGAGCAGTACTTC. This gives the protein CSGRTSGTYEQYF.

CDR3 nucleotides: TGTGCCAGCAGGGAGGGGAGTGGAGGCTACACCTTC. Encoded protein: CASREGSGGYTF. This chain uses TRBV6-4 with TRBJ1-2; a possible D gene is TRBD1 (5 bases). V was trimmed by 6 bases and J by 8 bases, leaving 13 bases between them. Germline V CDR1 and CDR2: MRHNA, SNTAGT. CDR3 length equals 12 residues.

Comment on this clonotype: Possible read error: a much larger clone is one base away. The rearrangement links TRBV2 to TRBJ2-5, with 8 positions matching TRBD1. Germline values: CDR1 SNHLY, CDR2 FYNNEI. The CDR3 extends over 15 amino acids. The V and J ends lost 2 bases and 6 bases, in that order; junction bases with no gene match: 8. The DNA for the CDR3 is TGTGCCAGCAGTGAAAAAGGGACAGGAAGGAAGACCCAGTACTTC. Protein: CASSEKGTGRKTQYF.

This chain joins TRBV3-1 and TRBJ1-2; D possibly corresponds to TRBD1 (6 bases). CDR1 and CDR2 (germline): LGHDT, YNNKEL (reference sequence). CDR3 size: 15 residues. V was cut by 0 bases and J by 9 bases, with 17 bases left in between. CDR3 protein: CASSQEMGQGSSYTF. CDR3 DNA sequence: TGTGCCAGCAGCCAAGAAATGGGGCAGGGGAGTAGCTACACCTTC.

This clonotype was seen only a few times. The CDR3 is CASSLAGANVLTF. The CDR3, as DNA: TGTGCCAGCAGCTTAGCCGGGGCCAACGTCCTGACTTTC. J is TRBJ2-6 and V is TRBV7-3, with unresolved D. From germline, CDR1 is SGHTA and CDR2 FQGTGA. V dropped 2 bases and J dropped 4 bases, with 3 bases sitting between them. The CDR3 consists of 13 residues. The full variable domain, completed using reference TRBV7-3 and TRBJ2-6, is GAGVSQTPSNKVTEKGKYVELRCDPISGHTALYWYRQSLGQGPEFLIYFQGTGAADDSGLPNDRFFAVRPEGSVSTLKIQRTERGDSAVYLCASSLAGANVLTFGAGSRLTVL.

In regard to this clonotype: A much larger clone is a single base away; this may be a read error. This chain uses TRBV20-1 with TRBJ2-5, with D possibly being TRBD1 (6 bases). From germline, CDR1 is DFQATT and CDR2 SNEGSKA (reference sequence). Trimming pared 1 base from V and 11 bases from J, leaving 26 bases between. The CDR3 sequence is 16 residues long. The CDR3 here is CSARVLSGPGANEQYF. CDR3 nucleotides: TGCAGTGCTAGAGTCCTCTCGGGACCAGGGGCCAATGAGCAGTACTTC.

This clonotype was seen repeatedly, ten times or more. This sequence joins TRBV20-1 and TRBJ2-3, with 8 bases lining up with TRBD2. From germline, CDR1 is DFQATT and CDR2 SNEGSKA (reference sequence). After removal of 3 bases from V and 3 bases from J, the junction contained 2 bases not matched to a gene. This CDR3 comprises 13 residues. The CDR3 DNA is TGCAGTGCTAGGACTAGCGTTACAGATACGCAGTATTTT. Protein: CSARTSVTDTQYF.

CDR3: CASSPAGPTDTQYF. In DNA, the CDR3 is TGTGCCAGTAGTCCCGCGGGCCCCACAGATACGCAGTATTTT. The rearrangement links TRBV19 to TRBJ2-3; weak D call: TRBD2 (5 bases). V was shortened by 5 bases and J by 2 bases, with 11 bases between the two germline ends. Germline V gene data show CDR1 as LNHDA and CDR2 as SQIVND (reference sequence). CDR3 length: 14 residues. The full variable domain, in which reference TRBV19 and TRBJ2-3 provide the parts outside the CDR3, is DGGITQSPKYLFRKEGQNVTLSCEQNLNHDAMYWYRQDPGQGLRLIYYSQIVNDFQKGDIAEGYSVSREKKESFPLTVTSAQKNPTAFYLCASSPAGPTDTQYFGPGTRLTVL.

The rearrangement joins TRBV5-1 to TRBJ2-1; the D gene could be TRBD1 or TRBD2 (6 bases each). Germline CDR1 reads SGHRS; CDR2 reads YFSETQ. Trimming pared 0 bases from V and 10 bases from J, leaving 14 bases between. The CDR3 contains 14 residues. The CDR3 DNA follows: TGCGCCAGCAGCTTGGTGGGGGGCAGGGACGAGCAGTTCTTC. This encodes CASSLVGGRDEQFF.

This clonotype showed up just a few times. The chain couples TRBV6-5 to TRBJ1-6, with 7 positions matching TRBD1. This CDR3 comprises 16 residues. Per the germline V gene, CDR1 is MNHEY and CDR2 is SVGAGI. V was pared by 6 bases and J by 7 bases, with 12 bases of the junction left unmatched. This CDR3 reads CASSRGFRGGNSPLHF. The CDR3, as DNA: TGTGCCAGCAGCCGAGGTTTTAGAGGGGGCAATTCACCCCTCCACTTT.

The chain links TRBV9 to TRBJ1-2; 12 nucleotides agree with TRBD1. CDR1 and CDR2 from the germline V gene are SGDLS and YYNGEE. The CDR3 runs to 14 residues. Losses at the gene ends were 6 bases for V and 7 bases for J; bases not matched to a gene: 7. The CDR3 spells CASNPGTGGLGYTF. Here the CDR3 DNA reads TGTGCCAGCAACCCGGGGACAGGGGGCCTTGGCTACACCTTC.